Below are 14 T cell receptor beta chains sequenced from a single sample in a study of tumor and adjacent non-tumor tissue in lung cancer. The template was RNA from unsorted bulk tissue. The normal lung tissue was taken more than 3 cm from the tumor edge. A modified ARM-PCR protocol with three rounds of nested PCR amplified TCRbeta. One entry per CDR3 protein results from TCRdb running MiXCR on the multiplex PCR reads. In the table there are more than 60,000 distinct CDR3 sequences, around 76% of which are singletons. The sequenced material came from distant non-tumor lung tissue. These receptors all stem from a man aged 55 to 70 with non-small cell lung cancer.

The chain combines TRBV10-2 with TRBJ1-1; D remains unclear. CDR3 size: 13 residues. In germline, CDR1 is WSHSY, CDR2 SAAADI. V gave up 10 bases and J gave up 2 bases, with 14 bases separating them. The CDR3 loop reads CATRWEVNTEAFF. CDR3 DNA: TGCGCCACCAGGTGGGAAGTCAACACTGAAGCTTTCTTT.

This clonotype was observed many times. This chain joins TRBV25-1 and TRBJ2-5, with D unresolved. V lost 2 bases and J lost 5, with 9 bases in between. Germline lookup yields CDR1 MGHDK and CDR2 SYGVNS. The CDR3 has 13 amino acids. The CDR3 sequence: CASSESPRETQYF. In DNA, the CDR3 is TGTGCCAGCAGTGAAAGCCCCCGGGAGACCCAGTACTTC.

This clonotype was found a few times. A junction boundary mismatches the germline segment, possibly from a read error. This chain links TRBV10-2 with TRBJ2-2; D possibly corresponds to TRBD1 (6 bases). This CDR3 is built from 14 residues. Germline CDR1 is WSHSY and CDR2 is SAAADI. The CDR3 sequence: CTSSQGLNTGELFF. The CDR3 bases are TGCACCAGCAGCCAGGGGCTAAACACCGGGGAACTGTTTTTT.

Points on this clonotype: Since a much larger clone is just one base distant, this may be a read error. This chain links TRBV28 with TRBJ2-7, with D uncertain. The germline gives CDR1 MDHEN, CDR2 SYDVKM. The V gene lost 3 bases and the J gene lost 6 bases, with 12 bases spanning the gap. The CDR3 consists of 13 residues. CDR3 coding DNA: TGTGCCAGCAGTTTGGTACCGTGGGCCGAGCAGTACTTC. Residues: CASSLVPWAEQYF.

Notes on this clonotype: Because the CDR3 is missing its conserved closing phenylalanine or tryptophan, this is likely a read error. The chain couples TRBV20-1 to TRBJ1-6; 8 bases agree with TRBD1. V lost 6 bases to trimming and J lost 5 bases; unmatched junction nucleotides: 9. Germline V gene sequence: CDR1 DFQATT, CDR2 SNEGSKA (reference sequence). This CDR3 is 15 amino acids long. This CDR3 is CSASRQGANNSPLHI. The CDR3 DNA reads TGCAGTGCGAGCAGGCAGGGGGCGAATAATTCACCCCTCCACATT.

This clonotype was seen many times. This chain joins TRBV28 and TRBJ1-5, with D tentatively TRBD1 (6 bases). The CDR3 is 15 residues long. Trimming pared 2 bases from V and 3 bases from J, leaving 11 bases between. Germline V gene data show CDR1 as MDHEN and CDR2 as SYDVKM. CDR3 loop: CASSLRAGDNQPQHF. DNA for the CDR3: TGTGCCAGCAGTTTAAGGGCAGGGGACAATCAGCCCCAGCATTTT.

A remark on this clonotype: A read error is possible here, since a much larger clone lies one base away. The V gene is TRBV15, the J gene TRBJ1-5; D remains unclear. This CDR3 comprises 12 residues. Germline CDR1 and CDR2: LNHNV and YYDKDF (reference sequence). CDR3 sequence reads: CATSRENRPQHF. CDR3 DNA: TGTGCCACCAGCAGAGAAAATCGGCCCCAGCATTTT.

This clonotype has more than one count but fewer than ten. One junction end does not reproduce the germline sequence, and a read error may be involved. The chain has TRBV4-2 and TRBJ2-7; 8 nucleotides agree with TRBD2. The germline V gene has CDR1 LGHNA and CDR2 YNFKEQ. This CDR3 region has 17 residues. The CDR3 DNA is TGTACCAGCAGCCAGGCGGTGGAGCGGGAGCGTCTAAACGAGCAGTACTTC. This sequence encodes CTSSQAVERERLNEQYF.

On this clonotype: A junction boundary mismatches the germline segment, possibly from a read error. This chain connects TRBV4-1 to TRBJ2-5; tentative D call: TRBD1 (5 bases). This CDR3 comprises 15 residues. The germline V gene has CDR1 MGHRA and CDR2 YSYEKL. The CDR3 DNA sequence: TGCGCCAGCTGCCAAGATAGGCAGGGTTTAGAGACCCAGTACTTC. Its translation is CASCQDRQGLETQYF.

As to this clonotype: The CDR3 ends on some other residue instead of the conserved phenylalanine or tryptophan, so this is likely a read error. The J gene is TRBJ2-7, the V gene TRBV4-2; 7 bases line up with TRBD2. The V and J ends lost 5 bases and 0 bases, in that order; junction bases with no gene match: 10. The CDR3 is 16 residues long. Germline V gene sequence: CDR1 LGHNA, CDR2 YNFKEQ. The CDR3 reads CASSRSETSSSYEQYN. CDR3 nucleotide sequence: TGTGCCAGCAGCAGGAGCGAGACTAGCAGCTCCTACGAGCAGTACAAC.

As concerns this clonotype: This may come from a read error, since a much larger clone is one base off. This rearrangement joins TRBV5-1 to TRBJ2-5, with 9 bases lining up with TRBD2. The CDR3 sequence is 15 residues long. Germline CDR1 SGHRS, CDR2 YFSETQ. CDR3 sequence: CASILQAGGGETQYF. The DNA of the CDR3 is TGCGCCAGCATCTTGCAAGCGGGAGGTGGTGAGACCCAGTACTTC. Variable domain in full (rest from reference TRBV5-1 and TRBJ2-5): KAGVTQTPRYLIKTRGQQVTLSCSPISGHRSVSWYQQTPGQGLQFLFEYFSETQRNKGNFPGRFSGRQFSNSRSEMNVSTLELGDSALYLCASILQAGGGETQYFGPGTRLLVL.

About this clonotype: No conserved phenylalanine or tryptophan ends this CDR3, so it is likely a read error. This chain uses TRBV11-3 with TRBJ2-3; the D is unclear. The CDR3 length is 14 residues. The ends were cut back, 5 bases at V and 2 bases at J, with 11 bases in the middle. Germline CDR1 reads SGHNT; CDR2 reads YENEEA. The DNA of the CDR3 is TGTGCCAGCAGCCATAGGGATGCCACAGATACGCAGTATCTT. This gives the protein CASSHRDATDTQYL.

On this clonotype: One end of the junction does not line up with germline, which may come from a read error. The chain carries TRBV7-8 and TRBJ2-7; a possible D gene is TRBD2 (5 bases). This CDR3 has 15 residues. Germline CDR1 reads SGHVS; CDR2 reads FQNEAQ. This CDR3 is CASSPERWAGYEQYF. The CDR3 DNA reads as TGTGCCAGCAGTCCTGAGAGGTGGGCGGGCTACGAGCAGTACTTT.

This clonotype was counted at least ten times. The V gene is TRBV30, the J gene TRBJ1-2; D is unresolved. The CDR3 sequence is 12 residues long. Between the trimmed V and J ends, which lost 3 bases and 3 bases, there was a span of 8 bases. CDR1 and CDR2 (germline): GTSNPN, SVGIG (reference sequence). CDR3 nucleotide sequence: TGTGCCTGGAGAATGGATCACTATGGCTACACCTTC. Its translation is CAWRMDHYGYTF.